These 30 T cell receptor beta chains share one sample of origin, sequenced in a study of blood T cell repertoires in COVID-19. Measured with immunoSEQ multiplex PCR; TCRdb has only the in-frame clones, and not every one. Of about 400,000 clones in the sample, 75% to 90% were seen once. The sample comprised peripheral blood. These receptor sequences come from a woman aged 25 to 45 with acute or convalescent COVID-19.

The chain links TRBV29-1 to TRBJ2-7; D may be TRBD1 (5 bases). V lost 0 bases and J 6 bases, leaving 18 bases between the germline ends. Germline V gene sequence: CDR1 SQVTM, CDR2 ANQGSEA. This CDR3 comprises 15 residues. The CDR3: CSVEDLGQGVGEQYF. The CDR3 DNA is TGCAGCGTTGAAGATCTGGGGCAGGGTGTCGGCGAGCAGTACTTC.

The chain is built from TRBV10-2 and TRBJ1-3; no definite D call. V was cut by 7 bases and J by 0 bases, with 7 bases left in between. Germline CDR1 and CDR2: WSHSY and SAAADI. This CDR3 is built from 13 residues. Here the CDR3 DNA reads TGCGCCAGCAAAGTAGACTCTGGAAACACCATATATTTT. Translation gives CASKVDSGNTIYF.

This chain uses TRBV6-6 with TRBJ2-3, with D unresolved. The CDR3 runs 19 residues. CDR1 and CDR2 from the germline V gene are MNHNY and SVGAGI (reference sequence). Deletions cut 7 bases from V and 2 bases from J, with 28 bases between. The CDR3, as DNA: TGTGCCAGCACTCGAATCCCCTTTGGGCCCGAGTCCCCCACAGATACGCAGTATTTT. It codes for CASTRIPFGPESPTDTQYF.

The V and J genes are TRBV28 and TRBJ2-5; 8 bases match TRBD2. The junction had 9 bases not matched to a gene; V was cut back by 1 base and J by 2 bases. From germline, CDR1 is MDHEN and CDR2 SYDVKM. This CDR3 contains 17 residues. The DNA of the CDR3 is TGTGCCAGCAGTTTATTAGGGGCGGGGGGCCTTCAAGAGACCCAGTACTTC. It yields the protein CASSLLGAGGLQETQYF.

The gene calls are TRBV6-6 and TRBJ2-2; weak D call: TRBD1 (6 bases). Trimming removed 2 bases at V and 6 bases at J, with 13 bases between. The CDR3 consists of 15 residues. Germline lookup yields CDR1 MNHNY and CDR2 SVGAGI (reference sequence). The CDR3 DNA reads as TGTGCCAGCAGTTACCAGGGGCCGAGGGCCGGGGAGCTGTTTTTT. This encodes CASSYQGPRAGELFF.

This rearrangement joins TRBV2 to TRBJ2-4; 10 bases agree with TRBD1. V dropped 4 bases and J dropped 2; count of bases not matched to a gene: 2. CDR3 length: 15 residues. Germline V gene sequence: CDR1 SNHLY, CDR2 FYNNEI. The CDR3 DNA reads as TGTGCCAGCAGTGGGGACAGGGGTTCCAAAAACATTCAGTACTTC. Translating gives CASSGDRGSKNIQYF.

V usage is TRBV4-1 and J usage is TRBJ2-1, with D possibly matching TRBD2 (5 bases). The germline CDR1 and CDR2 sequences are MGHRA and YSYEKL. Deletions cut 0 bases from V and 2 bases from J, with 8 bases between. The CDR3 totals 15 residues. CDR3 coding DNA: TGCGCCAGCAGCCAAGACCCGGGGACCTACAATGAGCAGTTCTTC. Translating gives CASSQDPGTYNEQFF.

The genes are TRBV9 and TRBJ1-5; D unclear. The CDR3 consists of 15 residues. Germline V CDR1 and CDR2: SGDLS, YYNGEE. Trimming took 3 bases from V and 0 from J, leaving 10 bases between them. The CDR3: CASSGGGSSNQPQHF. CDR3 coding DNA: TGTGCCAGCAGCGGAGGAGGGAGTAGCAATCAGCCCCAGCATTTT.

V and J are TRBV5-4 and TRBJ2-2; 10 bases are a match to TRBD1. Trimming took 5 bases from V and 5 from J; bases not matched to a gene: 6. The CDR3 is 15 amino acids. The germline V gene has CDR1 SGHNT and CDR2 YYREEE (reference sequence). The CDR3 here is CASRKGQGRTGELFF. In DNA form, the CDR3 reads TGTGCCAGCAGGAAGGGACAGGGGAGGACCGGGGAGCTGTTTTTT. The full variable domain, its missing parts supplied by reference TRBV5-4 and TRBJ2-2, is ETGVTQSPTHLIKTRGQQVTLRCSSQSGHNTVSWYQQALGQGPQFIFQYYREEENGRGNFPPRFSGLQFPNYSSELNVNALELDDSALYLCASRKGQGRTGELFFGEGSRLTVL.

This clone was counted once. The chain joins TRBV7-2 to TRBJ2-7; TRBD2 aligns across 8 bases. The germline CDR1 and CDR2 sequences are SGHTA and FQGNSA. V dropped 5 bases and J dropped 0; count of bases not matched to a gene: 3. The CDR3 runs 14 residues. CDR3 region: CASSREGPSYEQYF. In nucleotides, the CDR3 is TGTGCCAGCAGCCGGGAGGGACCCTCCTACGAGCAGTACTTC. The whole variable domain, filled in from reference TRBV7-2 and TRBJ2-7, reads GAGVSQSPSNKVTEKGKDVELRCDPISGHTALYWYRQSLGQGLEFLIYFQGNSAPDKSGLPSDRFSAERTGGSVSTLTIQRTQQEDSAVYLCASSREGPSYEQYFGPGTRLTVT.

The rearrangement uses TRBV28 and TRBJ1-1; possible D gene TRBD1, 6 bases. This CDR3 is 14 amino acids long. Trimming took off 3 bases at V and 1 base at J, with 9 bases between the two ends. Germline V gene data show CDR1 as MDHEN and CDR2 as SYDVKM. CDR3 sequence: CASSLDRPNTEAFF. CDR3 bases: TGTGCCAGCAGTTTGGACAGACCGAACACTGAAGCTTTCTTT.

This clone was counted between two and nine times. The chain combines TRBV5-1 with TRBJ1-6; possibly TRBD1 for D (5 bases). Deletions cut 7 bases from V and 3 bases from J, with 11 bases between. CDR3 length equals 14 residues. CDR1 and CDR2 (germline): SGHRS, YFSETQ. This CDR3 reads CASEQVRYNSPLHF. In nucleotides, the CDR3 is TGCGCCAGCGAACAGGTCCGCTATAATTCACCCCTCCACTTT.

V gene TRBV6-6 combines with J gene TRBJ2-1; 10 bases are a match to TRBD1. Trimming took 2 bases from V and 12 from J; bases not matched to a gene: 7. CDR1 and CDR2 (germline): MNHNY, SVGAGI (reference sequence). The CDR3 sequence is 14 residues long. Here the CDR3 reads CASSYTRDRGGQFF. The CDR3 DNA sequence: TGTGCCAGCAGTTACACGAGGGACAGGGGAGGGCAGTTCTTC.

This chain joins TRBV4-1 and TRBJ1-1, with D maybe TRBD1 (6 bases). CDR3 length equals 16 residues. V was trimmed by 2 bases and J by 0 bases, leaving 13 bases between them. The germline CDR1 and CDR2 sequences are MGHRA and YSYEKL. CDR3: CASSQTTGRVNTEAFF. The CDR3 DNA reads TGCGCCAGCAGCCAAACAACAGGGAGAGTGAACACTGAAGCTTTCTTT.

The rearrangement uses TRBV2 and TRBJ1-1; TRBD1 agrees at 7 bases. There are 16 residues in the CDR3. CDR1 SNHLY and CDR2 FYNNEI come from the germline V gene. V gave up 8 bases and J gave up 1 base; unmatched junction bases: 13. CDR3 in DNA: TGTGCCAGCGCCTATTATAGGGGGCCACCGAACACTGAAGCTTTCTTT. Protein: CASAYYRGPPNTEAFF.

The chain is built from TRBV19 and TRBJ2-3; D not certain. The V and J ends lost 1 base and 8 bases respectively, with 13 bases between them. Germline V gene sequence: CDR1 LNHDA, CDR2 SQIVND (reference sequence). The CDR3 loop spans 14 amino acids. The CDR3 loop reads CASSIGPLPVTQYF. The CDR3 region has the DNA TGTGCCAGTAGTATAGGGCCCCTCCCCGTTACGCAGTATTTT.

This chain joins TRBV24-1 and TRBJ2-1, with 8 bases lining up with TRBD1. The CDR3 consists of 13 residues. V lost 4 bases, J lost 10 bases, and 5 bases stayed unmatched. CDR1 is KGHDR and CDR2 is SFDVKD in the germline V gene. The CDR3: CATSDRGRREQFF. The CDR3, as DNA: TGTGCCACCAGTGACAGGGGGCGTAGGGAGCAGTTCTTC.

The chain employs TRBV3-1 (or the pseudogene TRBV3-2) and TRBJ1-2; D is uncertain. Between the trimmed V and J ends, which lost 4 bases and 10 bases, there was a span of 13 bases. Germline V CDR1 and CDR2: LGHDT, YNNKEL (reference sequence). This CDR3 region has 12 residues. The CDR3 nucleotides are TGTGCCAGCAGCCTGAGTAGCAATACCTACACCTTC. Amino acid sequence: CASSLSSNTYTF.

The chain employs TRBV6-2 or TRBV6-3 and TRBJ2-1, with 14 positions matching TRBD2. Germline V gene data show CDR1 as MNHEY and CDR2 as SVGEGT. With 4 bases clipped from V and 6 bases from J, the junction kept 14 bases outside the gene matches. This CDR3 has 19 amino acids. The CDR3 region is CASSSATGLAGGPGNEQFF. The CDR3 nucleotides are TGTGCCAGCAGTTCCGCAACCGGACTAGCGGGGGGTCCGGGCAATGAGCAGTTCTTC.

The chain employs TRBV7-8 and TRBJ2-7, with TRBD2 matching over 11 bases. V shed 0 bases and J 5 bases; nucleotides not matched to a gene: 9. In germline, CDR1 is SGHVS, CDR2 FQNEAQ. The CDR3 covers 17 residues. CDR3 sequence (DNA): TGTGCCAGCAGCTTAGCCCTACCTAGCGGGGGGTTCAACGAGCAGTACTTC. Protein product: CASSLALPSGGFNEQYF. Variable domain in full (rest from reference TRBV7-8 and TRBJ2-7): GAGVSQSPRYKVAKRGQDVALRCDPISGHVSLFWYQQALGQGPEFLTYFQNEAQLDKSGLPSDRFFAERPEGSVSTLKIQRTQQEDSAVYLCASSLALPSGGFNEQYFGPGTRLTVT.

The chain couples TRBV4-1 to TRBJ2-1; the match to TRBD2 covers 10 bases. V gave up 0 bases and J gave up 0 bases; unmatched junction bases: 5. The CDR3 is made up of 18 amino acids. The germline CDR1 and CDR2 sequences are MGHRA and YSYEKL. Here the CDR3 DNA reads TGCGCCAGCAGCCAAGATCTGCCTAGCGGGGGCTCCTACAATGAGCAGTTCTTC. Protein sequence: CASSQDLPSGGSYNEQFF.

The V gene is TRBV5-1, the J gene TRBJ2-3, with D hard to call. Germline V gene lookup returns CDR1 SGHRS and CDR2 YFSETQ. The CDR3 runs 15 residues. Trimming cost V 4 bases and J 0 bases, with 12 bases left between them. CDR3 region: CASSPSEASTDTQYF. The CDR3 DNA sequence: TGCGCCAGCAGCCCGTCCGAGGCCAGCACAGATACGCAGTATTTT.

The chain carries TRBV21-1 and TRBJ1-5; TRBD1 is the table's D call, not checked against the DNA. TRBV21-1 is labeled a pseudogene. The CDR3 contains 17 residues. The CDR3 region has the DNA TGTGCCAGCAGCACGAGACAGGTTCCACATGGCAATCAGCCCCAGCATTTT. As protein: CASSTRQVPHGNQPQHF.

This clone was detected a few times. The rearrangement links TRBV4-2 to TRBJ2-3, with 7 bases aligning to TRBD2. The germline V gene encodes CDR1 LGHNA and CDR2 YNFKEQ. The trim removed 0 bases at V and 4 bases at J, leaving 7 bases unmatched. This CDR3 is built from 16 residues. CDR3 sequence: CASSQDVPSGSDTQYF. DNA of the CDR3: TGTGCCAGCAGCCAAGATGTGCCTAGCGGTTCAGATACGCAGTATTTT.

V and J are TRBV2 and TRBJ1-4; TRBD1 agrees at 7 bases. Germline loops: CDR1 SNHLY, CDR2 FYNNEI. V lost 7 bases and J lost 6; bases outside the gene matches: 8. The CDR3 contains 14 residues. CDR3 nucleotides: TGTGCCAGCATCCTTGACAGGGTCGATGAAAAACTGTTTTTT. It encodes CASILDRVDEKLFF.

This clone was seen once. The rearrangement joins TRBV28 to TRBJ2-7; a weak D match, TRBD1 (6 bases). The germline V gene encodes CDR1 MDHEN and CDR2 SYDVKM. The length of the CDR3 is 14 residues. With 9 bases removed from V and 2 bases from J, the gap between germline ends came to 17 bases. This CDR3 reads CASKIDRPTYEQYF. For the CDR3, the DNA is TGTGCCAGTAAGATCGACAGGCCCACCTACGAGCAGTACTTC.

This clone was detected only once. This chain links TRBV4-1 with TRBJ2-5; TRBD2 aligns across 10 bases. Germline V gene data show CDR1 as MGHRA and CDR2 as YSYEKL. This CDR3 spans 14 amino acids. V lost 4 bases and J lost 3; bases outside the gene matches: 2. CDR3 DNA: TGCGCCAGCAGCCGCGGACTAGCGGAAGAGACCCAGTACTTC. Encoded protein: CASSRGLAEETQYF.

The chain has TRBV3-1 (or the pseudogene TRBV3-2) and TRBJ2-7, with TRBD1 identical over 7 bases. The germline V gene has CDR1 LGHDT and CDR2 YNNKEL (reference sequence). The trim removed 4 bases at V and 9 bases at J, leaving 15 bases unmatched. The CDR3 runs to 15 residues. The CDR3 sequence: CASSPTGTAIFGQYF. CDR3 sequence (DNA): TGTGCCAGCAGCCCCACCGGGACAGCTATCTTCGGGCAGTACTTC.

This chain joins TRBV15 and TRBJ1-5, with D tentatively TRBD1 (6 bases). The CDR3 extends over 16 amino acids. Germline lookup yields CDR1 LNHNV and CDR2 YYDKDF (reference sequence). Trimming stripped 0 bases from V and 5 bases from J, with 14 bases between. The CDR3 spells CATSRDRGGEDQPQHF. For the CDR3, the DNA is TGTGCCACCAGCAGAGATAGGGGGGGCGAGGATCAGCCCCAGCATTTT.

The chain links TRBV21-1 to TRBJ1-5. TRBV21-1 is a pseudogene locus. The CDR3 extends over 17 amino acids. CDR3 loop: CASSKTKRKWPWQPQHF. Here the CDR3 DNA reads TGTGCCAGCAGCAAAACTAAACGAAAATGGCCGTGGCAGCCCCAGCATTTT.